The sequence of this T cell receptor beta chain was determined in a study of blood T cell repertoires in COVID-19. The overall study: T cells, B-cell-depleted T cells, or PBMCs supplied cDNA or gDNA.

The data were produced by immunoSEQ multiplex PCR, yet TCRdb's version contains in-frame clones alone and is incomplete. The data contain more than 150,000 clones, just under 90% of them singletons. This TCR came from a woman between 65 and 79 years old with COVID-19, enrolled during active disease. Input material: peripheral blood.

CDR3 loop: CASSRTSGRETQYF. In nucleotides, the CDR3 is TGTGCCAGTAGTAGGACTAGCGGGAGAGAGACCCAGTACTTC. V usage is TRBV19 and J usage is TRBJ2-5, with 13 nucleotides matching TRBD2. The germline V gene encodes CDR1 LNHDA and CDR2 SQIVND (reference sequence). J gave up 4 bases and V 4 bases, and 0 bases lay outside the gene matches. This CDR3 spans 14 amino acids.